Detailed here is one T cell receptor (beta chain). No antigen is known for it. The sample originates from a study of CD8 T cells in Susac syndrome. General study results and limits: The study conceded that relatively few individuals underwent its TCR sequencing and HLA analysis.

The multiple sclerosis controls were treatment-naive patients, and their relapsing-remitting disease was stable or active. Random hexamers were used to reverse transcribe the RNA input (about 0.45 to 1 ug). Across 54 Vbeta and 13 Jbeta, immunoSEQ multiplex PCR amplified TCR beta CDR3. A single record per CDR3 protein comes from TCRdb applying MiXCR to the immunoSEQ multiplex PCR reads. The table includes some 400,000 distinct CDR3 sequences, more than 80% detected once. Sequences were obtained from CD8+ T cells from PBMCs. This sequence originates from a human donor with multiple sclerosis.

For the CDR3, the DNA is TGTGCCAGCAGCCAACAGACTAGCGGTCACCGGGGATACAATGAGCAGTTCTTC. This encodes CASSQQTSGHRGYNEQFF. The J gene is TRBJ2-1, the V gene TRBV3-1; 9 bases align to TRBD2. CDR1 and CDR2 from the germline V gene are LGHDT and YNNKEL (reference sequence). After removal of 2 bases from V and 4 bases from J, the junction contained 12 bases not matched to a gene. The CDR3 spans 18 residues.